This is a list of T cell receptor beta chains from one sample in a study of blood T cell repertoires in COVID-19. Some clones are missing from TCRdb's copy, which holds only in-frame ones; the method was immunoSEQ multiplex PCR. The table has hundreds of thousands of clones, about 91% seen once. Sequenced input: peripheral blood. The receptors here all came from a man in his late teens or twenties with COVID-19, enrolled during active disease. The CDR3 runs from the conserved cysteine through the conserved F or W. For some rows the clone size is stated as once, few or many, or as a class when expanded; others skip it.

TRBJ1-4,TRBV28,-,CASSLYRDRVDEKLFF
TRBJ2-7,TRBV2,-,CASSPDGSYEQYF
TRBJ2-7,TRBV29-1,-,CSVEVDRNSYEQYF
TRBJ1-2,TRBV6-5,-,CASSGTANYGYTF
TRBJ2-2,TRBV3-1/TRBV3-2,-,CASSQAQLAPAGELFF
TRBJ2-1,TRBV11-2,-,CASSLDRAGAPYNEQFF
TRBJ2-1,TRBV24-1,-,CATSDRTLYNEQFF
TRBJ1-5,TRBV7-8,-,CASSFDGGDQPQHF
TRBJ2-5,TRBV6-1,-,CASSEFPDQETQYF
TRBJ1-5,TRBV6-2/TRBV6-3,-,CASSPGDRGSQPQHF
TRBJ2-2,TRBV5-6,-,CASSFRTSGTGELFF
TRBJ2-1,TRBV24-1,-,CATSDSSGSSSYNEQFF
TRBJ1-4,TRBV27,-,CASSSDRGLREKLFF
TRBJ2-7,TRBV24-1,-,CATSDRHGTGPSSYEQYF
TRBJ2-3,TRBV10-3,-,CAISESLSTDTQYF
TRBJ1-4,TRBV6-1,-,CASSEGQRNEKLFF
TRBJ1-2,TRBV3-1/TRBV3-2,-,CASSQGAGQYYGYTF
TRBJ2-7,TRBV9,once,CASSAQGSESYEQYF
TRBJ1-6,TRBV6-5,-,CASSYSIKGNNSPLHF
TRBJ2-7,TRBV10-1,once,CASSQGAYEQYF
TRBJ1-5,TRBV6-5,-,CASRKDRGRGEPQHF
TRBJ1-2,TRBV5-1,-,CASRDSSSEGYTF
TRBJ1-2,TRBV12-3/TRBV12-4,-,CASSHGTSYGYTF
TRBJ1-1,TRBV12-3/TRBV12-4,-,CASSLRGTEAFF
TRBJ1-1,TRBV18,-,CASSIGGNTEAFF
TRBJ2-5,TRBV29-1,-,CSGKESAREKGETQYF
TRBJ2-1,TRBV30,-,CAWGSLRNEQFF
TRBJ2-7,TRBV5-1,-,CASSLSPGQGSYEQYF
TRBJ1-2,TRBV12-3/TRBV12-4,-,CASSPQGGYGYTF
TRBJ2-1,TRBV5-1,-,CASSLVPGREPNEQFF
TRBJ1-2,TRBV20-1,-,CSATGNYGYTF
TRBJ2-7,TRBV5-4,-,CASSLPGAEQYF
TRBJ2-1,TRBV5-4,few,CASSPQNGYNEQFF
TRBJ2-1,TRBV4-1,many,CASSQLPPRVAYNEQFF
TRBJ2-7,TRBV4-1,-,CASSLGTGLYEQYF
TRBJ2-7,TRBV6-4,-,CASSEASGSLEQYF
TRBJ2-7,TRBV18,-,CASSPPGQGLYEQYF
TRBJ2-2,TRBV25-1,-,CASSEWKRGSGELFF
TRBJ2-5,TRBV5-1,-,CASSLESGGKTQYF
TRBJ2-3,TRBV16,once,CASSQGREDTQYF
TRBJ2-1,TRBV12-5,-,CASGVAGGPYEQFF
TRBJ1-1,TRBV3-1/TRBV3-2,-,CASSQFGRTRMNTEAFF
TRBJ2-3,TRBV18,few,CASSPQSSGGVQDTQYF
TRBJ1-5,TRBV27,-,CASSGQGVGRNQPQHF
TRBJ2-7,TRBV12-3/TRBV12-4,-,CASSSDTHEQYF
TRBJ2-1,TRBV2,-,CASSLTGSYEQFF
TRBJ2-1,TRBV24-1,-,CATRKTGSDNEQFF
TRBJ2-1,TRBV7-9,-,CASSREGGIWYEQFF
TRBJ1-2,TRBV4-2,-,CASSPPGREVFGYTF